The source of this T cell receptor (beta chain) is a study of identical twins. Study conclusions and caveats: Out-of-frame TCR alpha sharing observed in monozygotic twins exceeded model estimates. Out-of-frame beta sequences exhibited a weaker degree of excess twin sharing.

This clonotype was counted many times. What it recognizes is unknown. The germline V gene encodes CDR1 SGHVS and CDR2 FNYEAQ. The trim removed 5 bases at V and 0 bases at J, leaving 3 bases unmatched. The CDR3 covers 16 residues. TCRdb reprocessed the 5' RACE reads with MiXCR, giving one entry per CDR3 protein. The sample records 280,000 or so distinct CDR3 sequences, 6.5% to 9.5% being singletons. The sample was also linked to a second study, of yellow fever vaccine responses in identical twins.

Sequencing was performed on memory (CD45RO+) T cells sorted from blood. The origin of this receptor is a young woman in good health. This chain links TRBV7-6 with TRBJ1-5; 11 nucleotides line up with TRBD1. The chain's CDR3 is CASSLGTGGSNQPQHF. The CDR3 DNA sequence: TGTGCCAGCAGCCTAGGGACAGGGGGTAGCAATCAGCCCCAGCATTTT.